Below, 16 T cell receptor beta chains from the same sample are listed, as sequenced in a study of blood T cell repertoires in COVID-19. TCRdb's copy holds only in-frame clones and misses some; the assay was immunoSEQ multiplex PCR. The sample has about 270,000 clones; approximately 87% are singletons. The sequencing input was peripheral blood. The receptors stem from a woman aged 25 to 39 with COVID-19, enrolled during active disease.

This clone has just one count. CDR3 nucleotide sequence: TGTGCCAGCAGCCAAGTGGCGGGGGCCTACAATGAGCAGTTCTTC. Its protein is CASSQVAGAYNEQFF. The chain is built from TRBV3-1 (or the pseudogene TRBV3-2) and TRBJ2-1, with 7 bases lining up with TRBD2. This CDR3 has 15 residues. V lost 1 base, J lost 2 bases, and 2 bases stayed unmatched. Germline V gene sequence: CDR1 LGHDT, CDR2 YNNKEL (reference sequence).

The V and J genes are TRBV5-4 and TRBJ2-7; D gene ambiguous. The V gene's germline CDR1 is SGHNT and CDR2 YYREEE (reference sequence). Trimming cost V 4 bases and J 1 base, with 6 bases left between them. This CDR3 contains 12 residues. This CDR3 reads CASSHSSYEQYF. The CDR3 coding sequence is TGTGCCAGCAGCCATAGTTCCTACGAGCAGTACTTC.

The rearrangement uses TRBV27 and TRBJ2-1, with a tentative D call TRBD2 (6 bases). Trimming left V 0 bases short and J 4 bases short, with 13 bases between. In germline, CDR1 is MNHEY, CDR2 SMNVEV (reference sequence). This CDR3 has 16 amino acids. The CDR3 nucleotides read TGTGCCAGCAGTTTATCAGGTGGGGGGAATTACAATGAGCAGTTCTTC. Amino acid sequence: CASSLSGGGNYNEQFF.

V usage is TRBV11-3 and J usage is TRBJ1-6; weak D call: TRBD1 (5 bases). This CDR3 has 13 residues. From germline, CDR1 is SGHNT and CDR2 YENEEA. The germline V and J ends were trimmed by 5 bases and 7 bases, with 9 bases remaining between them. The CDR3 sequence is CASSGRENSPLHF. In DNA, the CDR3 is TGTGCCAGCAGCGGCAGGGAAAATTCACCCCTCCACTTT.

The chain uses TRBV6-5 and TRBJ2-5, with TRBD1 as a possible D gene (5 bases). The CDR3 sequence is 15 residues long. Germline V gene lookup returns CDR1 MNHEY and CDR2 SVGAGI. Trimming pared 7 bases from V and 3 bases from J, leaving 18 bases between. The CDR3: CASTPLQGSKETQYF. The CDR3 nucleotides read TGTGCCAGCACTCCGCTCCAGGGATCGAAAGAGACCCAGTACTTC.

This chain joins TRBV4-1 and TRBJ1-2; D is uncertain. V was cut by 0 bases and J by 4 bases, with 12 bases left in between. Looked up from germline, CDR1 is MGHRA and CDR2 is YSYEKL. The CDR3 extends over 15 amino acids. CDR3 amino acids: CASSQDNAEAYGYTF. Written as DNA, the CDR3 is TGCGCCAGCAGCCAAGATAACGCCGAGGCCTATGGCTACACCTTC.

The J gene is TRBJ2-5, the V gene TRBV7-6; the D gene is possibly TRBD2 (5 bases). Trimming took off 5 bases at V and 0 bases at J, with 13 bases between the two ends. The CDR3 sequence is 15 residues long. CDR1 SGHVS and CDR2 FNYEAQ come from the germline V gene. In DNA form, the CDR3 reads TGTGCCAGCAGCCCCCAGCCGGGGTACCAAGAGACCCAGTACTTC. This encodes CASSPQPGYQETQYF.

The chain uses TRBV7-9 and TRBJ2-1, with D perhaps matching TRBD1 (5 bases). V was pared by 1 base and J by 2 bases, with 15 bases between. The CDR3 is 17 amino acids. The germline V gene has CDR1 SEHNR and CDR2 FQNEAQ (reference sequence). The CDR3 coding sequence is TGTGCCAGCAGCTTAGAGGTCAGGGCTACCCCCTACAATGAGCAGTTCTTC. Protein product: CASSLEVRATPYNEQFF.

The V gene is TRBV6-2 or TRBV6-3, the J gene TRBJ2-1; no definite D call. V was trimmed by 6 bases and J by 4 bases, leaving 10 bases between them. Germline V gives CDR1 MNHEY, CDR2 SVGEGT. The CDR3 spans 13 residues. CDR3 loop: CASSKIAYNEQFF. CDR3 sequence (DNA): TGTGCCAGCAGCAAAATAGCTTACAATGAGCAGTTCTTC.

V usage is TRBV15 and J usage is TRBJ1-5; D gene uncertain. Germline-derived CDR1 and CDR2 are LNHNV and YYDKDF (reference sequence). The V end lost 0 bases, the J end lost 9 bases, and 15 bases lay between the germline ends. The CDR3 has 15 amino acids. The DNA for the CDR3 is TGTGCCACCAGCAGAGATCGTGGCTCGGGGAGGCCCCAGCATTTT. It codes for CATSRDRGSGRPQHF.

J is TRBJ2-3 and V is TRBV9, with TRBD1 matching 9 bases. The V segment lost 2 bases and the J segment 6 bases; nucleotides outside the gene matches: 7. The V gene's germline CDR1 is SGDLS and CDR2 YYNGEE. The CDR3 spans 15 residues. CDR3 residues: CASSVRDRDVDTQYF. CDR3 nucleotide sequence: TGTGCCAGCAGCGTCCGGGACAGGGACGTGGATACGCAGTATTTT. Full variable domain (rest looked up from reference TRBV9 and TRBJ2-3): DSGVTQTPKHLITATGQRVTLRCSPRSGDLSVYWYQQSLDQGLQFLIQYYNGEERAKGNILERFSAQQFPDLHSELNLSSLELGDSALYFCASSVRDRDVDTQYFGPGTRLTVL.

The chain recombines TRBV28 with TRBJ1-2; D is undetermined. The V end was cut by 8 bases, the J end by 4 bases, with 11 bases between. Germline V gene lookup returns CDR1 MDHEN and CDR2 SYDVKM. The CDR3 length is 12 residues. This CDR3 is CASPRGGYGYTF. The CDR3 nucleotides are TGTGCCAGCCCACGGGGTGGCTATGGCTACACCTTC.

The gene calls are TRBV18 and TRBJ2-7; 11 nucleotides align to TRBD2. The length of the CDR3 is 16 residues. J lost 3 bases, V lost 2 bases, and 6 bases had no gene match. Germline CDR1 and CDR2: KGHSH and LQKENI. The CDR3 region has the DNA TGTGCCAGCTCACCAAGACTAGCGGGGACCTTCTACGAGCAGTACTTC. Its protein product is CASSPRLAGTFYEQYF.

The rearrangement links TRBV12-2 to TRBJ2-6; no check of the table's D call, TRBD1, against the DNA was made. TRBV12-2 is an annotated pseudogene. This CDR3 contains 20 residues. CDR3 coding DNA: TGTGCAAGTCGCCAAAAGGCGGGACAGGGACCCCGATCTGGGGCCAACGTCCTGACTTTC. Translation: CASRQKAGQGPRSGANVLTF.

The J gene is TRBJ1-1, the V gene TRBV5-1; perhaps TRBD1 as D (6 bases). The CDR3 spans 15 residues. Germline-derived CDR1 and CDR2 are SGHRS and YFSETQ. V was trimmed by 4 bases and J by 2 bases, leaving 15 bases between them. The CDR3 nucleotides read TGCGCCAGCAGCCTCAACCCACAGGGAAACACTGAAGCTTTCTTT. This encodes CASSLNPQGNTEAFF. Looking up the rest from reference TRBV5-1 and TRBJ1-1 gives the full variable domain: KAGVTQTPRYLIKTRGQQVTLSCSPISGHRSVSWYQQTPGQGLQFLFEYFSETQRNKGNFPGRFSGRQFSNSRSEMNVSTLELGDSALYLCASSLNPQGNTEAFFGQGTRLTVV.

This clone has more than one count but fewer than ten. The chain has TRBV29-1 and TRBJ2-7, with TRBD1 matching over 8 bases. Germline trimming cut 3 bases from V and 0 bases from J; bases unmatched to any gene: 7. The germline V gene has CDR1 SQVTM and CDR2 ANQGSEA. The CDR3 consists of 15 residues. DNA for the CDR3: TGCAGCGTTGAGCTCCGGGACAGGAGCTCCTACGAGCAGTACTTC. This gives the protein CSVELRDRSSYEQYF.